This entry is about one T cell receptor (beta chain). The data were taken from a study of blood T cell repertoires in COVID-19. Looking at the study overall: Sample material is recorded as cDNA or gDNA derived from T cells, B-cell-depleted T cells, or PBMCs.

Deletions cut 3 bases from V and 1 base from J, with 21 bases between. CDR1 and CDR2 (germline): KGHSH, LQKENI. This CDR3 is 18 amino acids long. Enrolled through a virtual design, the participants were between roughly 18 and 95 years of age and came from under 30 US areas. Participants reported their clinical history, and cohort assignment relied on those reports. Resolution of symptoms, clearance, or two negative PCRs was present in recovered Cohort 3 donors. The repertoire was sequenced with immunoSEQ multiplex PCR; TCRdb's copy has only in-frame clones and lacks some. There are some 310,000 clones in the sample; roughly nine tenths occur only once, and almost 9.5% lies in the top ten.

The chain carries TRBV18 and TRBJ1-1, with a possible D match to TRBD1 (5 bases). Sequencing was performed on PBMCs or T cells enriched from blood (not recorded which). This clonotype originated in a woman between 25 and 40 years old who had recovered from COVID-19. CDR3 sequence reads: CASSPTTDALGWNTEAFF. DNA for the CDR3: TGTGCCAGCTCACCTACGACAGATGCCCTTGGATGGAACACTGAAGCTTTCTTT.